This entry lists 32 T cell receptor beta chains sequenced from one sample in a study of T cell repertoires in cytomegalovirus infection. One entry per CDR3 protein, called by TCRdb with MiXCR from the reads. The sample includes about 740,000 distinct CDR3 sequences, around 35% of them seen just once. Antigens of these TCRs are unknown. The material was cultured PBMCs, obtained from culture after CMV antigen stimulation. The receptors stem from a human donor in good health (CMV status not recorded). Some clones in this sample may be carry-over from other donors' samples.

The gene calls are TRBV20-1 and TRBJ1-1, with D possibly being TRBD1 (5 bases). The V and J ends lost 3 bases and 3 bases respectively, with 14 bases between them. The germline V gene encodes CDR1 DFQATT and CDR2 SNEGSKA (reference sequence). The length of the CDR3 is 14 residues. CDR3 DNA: TGCAGTGCTAGCGCAGGGTTTGGGGACACTGAAGCTTTCTTT. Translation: CSASAGFGDTEAFF.

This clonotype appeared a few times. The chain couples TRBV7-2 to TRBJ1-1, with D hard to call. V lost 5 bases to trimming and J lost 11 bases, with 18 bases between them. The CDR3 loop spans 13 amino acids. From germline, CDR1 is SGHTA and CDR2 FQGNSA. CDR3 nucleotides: TGTGCCAGCAGCCCCCCCCCCCTGTCTAAGGCTTTCTTT. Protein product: CASSPPPLSKAFF.

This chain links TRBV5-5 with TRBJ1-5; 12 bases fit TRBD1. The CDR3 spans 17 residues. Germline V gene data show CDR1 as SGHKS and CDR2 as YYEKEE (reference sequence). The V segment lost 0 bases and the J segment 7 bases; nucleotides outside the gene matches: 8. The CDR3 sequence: CASSLVGGTGGGQPQHF. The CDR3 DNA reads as TGTGCCAGCAGCTTGGTAGGGGGGACAGGGGGCGGGCAGCCCCAGCATTTT.

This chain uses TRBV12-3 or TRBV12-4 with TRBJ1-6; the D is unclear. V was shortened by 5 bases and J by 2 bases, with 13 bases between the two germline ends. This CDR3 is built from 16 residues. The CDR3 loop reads CASSLLDRTYNSPLHF. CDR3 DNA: TGTGCCAGCAGTCTTCTAGATCGAACCTATAATTCACCCCTCCACTTT.

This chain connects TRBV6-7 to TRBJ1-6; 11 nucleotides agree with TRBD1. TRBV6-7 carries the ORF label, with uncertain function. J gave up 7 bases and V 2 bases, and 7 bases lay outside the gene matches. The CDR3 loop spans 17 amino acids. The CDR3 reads CASSYDLRDRGNSPLHF. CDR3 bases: TGTGCCAGCAGTTACGACCTCCGGGACAGGGGGAATTCACCCCTCCACTTT.

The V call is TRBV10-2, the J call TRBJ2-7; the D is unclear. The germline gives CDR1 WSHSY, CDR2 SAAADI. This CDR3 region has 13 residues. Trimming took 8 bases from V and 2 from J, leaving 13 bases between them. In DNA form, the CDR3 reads TGCGCCAGCCTTGAGCTAGTCACCTACGAGCAGTACTTC. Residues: CASLELVTYEQYF.

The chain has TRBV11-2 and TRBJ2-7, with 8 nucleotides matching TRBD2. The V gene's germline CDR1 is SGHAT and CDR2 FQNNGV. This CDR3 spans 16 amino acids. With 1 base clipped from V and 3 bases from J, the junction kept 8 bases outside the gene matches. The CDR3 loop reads CASSLGPGTSFYEQYF. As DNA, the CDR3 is TGTGCCAGCAGCTTAGGCCCCGGGACTAGTTTCTACGAGCAGTACTTC. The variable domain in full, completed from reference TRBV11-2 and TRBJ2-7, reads EAGVAQSPRYKIIEKRQSVAFWCNPISGHATLYWYQQILGQGPKLLIQFQNNGVVDDSQLPKDRFSAERLKGVDSTLKIQPAKLEDSAVYLCASSLGPGTSFYEQYFGPGTRLTVT.

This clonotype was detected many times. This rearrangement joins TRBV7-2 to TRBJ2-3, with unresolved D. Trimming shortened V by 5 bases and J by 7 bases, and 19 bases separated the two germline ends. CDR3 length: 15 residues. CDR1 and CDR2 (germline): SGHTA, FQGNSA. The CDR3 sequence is CASSPTRVQHYTQYF. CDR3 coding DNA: TGTGCCAGCAGCCCCACCCGGGTGCAACACTATACGCAGTATTTT.

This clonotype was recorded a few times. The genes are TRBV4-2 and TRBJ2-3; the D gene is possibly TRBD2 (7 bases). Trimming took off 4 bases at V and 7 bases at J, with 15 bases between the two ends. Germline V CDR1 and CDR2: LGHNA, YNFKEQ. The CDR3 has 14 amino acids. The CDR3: CASSRGGGRNTQYF. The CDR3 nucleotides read TGTGCCAGCAGCCGGGGGGGGGGGCGGAATACGCAGTATTTT.

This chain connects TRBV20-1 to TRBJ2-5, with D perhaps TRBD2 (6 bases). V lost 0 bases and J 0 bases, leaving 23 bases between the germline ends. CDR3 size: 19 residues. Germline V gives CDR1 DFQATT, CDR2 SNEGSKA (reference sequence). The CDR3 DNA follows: TGCAGTGCTAGAGACGGTAGTAGGTATGGCAGCGGGTACCAAGAGACCCAGTACTTC. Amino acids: CSARDGSRYGSGYQETQYF.

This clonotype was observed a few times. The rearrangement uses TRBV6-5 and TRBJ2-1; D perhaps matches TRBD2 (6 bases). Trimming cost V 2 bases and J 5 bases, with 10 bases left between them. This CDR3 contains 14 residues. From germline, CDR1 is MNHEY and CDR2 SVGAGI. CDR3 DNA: TGTGCCAGCAGTTACGGGGGGAGCAACAATGAGCAGTTCTTC. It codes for CASSYGGSNNEQFF.

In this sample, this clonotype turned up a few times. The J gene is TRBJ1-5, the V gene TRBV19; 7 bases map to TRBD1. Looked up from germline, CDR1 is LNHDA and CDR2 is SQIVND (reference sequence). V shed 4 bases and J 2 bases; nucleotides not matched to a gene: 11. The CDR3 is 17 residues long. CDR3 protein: CASSKRGTAQRNQPQHF. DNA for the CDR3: TGTGCCAGTAGTAAACGTGGGACAGCGCAACGCAATCAGCCCCAGCATTTT.

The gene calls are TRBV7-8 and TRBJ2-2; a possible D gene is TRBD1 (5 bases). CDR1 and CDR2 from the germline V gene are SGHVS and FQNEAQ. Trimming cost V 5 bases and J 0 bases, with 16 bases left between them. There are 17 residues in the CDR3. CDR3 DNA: TGTGCCAGCAGCGCAACAGGCCTACCTTCGAACACCGGGGAGCTGTTTTTT. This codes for CASSATGLPSNTGELFF.

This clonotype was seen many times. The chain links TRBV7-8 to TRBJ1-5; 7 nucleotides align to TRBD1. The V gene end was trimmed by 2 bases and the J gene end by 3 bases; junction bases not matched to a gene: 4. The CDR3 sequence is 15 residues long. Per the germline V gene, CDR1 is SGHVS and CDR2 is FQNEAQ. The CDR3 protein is CASSLRGQSNQPQHF. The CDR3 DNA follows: TGTGCCAGCAGCTTAAGGGGACAGTCCAATCAGCCCCAGCATTTT. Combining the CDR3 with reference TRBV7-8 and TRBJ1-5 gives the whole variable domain GAGVSQSPRYKVAKRGQDVALRCDPISGHVSLFWYQQALGQGPEFLTYFQNEAQLDKSGLPSDRFFAERPEGSVSTLKIQRTQQEDSAVYLCASSLRGQSNQPQHFGDGTRLSIL.

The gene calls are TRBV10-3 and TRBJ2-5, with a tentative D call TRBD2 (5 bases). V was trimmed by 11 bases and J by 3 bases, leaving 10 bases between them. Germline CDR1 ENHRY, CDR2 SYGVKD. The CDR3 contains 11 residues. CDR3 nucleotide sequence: TGTGCCGCCCGGGAAGAAGAGACCCAGTACTTC. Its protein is CAAREEETQYF.

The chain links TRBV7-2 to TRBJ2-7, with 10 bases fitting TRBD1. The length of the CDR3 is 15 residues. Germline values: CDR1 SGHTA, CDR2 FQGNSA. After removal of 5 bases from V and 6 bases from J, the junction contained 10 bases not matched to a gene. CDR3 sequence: CASSARTGGLGEQYF. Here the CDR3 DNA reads TGTGCCAGCAGCGCTAGGACAGGGGGTTTAGGCGAGCAGTACTTC.

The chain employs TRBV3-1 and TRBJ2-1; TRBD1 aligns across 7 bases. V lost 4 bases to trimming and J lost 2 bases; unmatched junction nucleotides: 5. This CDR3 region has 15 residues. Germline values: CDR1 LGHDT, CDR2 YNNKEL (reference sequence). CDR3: CASSPYRGPYNEQFF. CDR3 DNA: TGTGCCAGCAGCCCCTACAGGGGCCCCTACAATGAGCAGTTCTTC.

The CDR3 region has the DNA TGTGCCAGCAGTTCCCCCGGGGGACAGCCCCGGCACGAGCAGTACTTC. Translated, it gives CASSSPGGQPRHEQYF. The chain combines TRBV6-2 or TRBV6-3 with TRBJ2-7; D might be TRBD1 (7 bases). Germline CDR1 reads MNHEY; CDR2 reads SVGEGT. There are 16 residues in the CDR3. V shed 4 bases and J shed 5 bases, with 21 bases lying between them.

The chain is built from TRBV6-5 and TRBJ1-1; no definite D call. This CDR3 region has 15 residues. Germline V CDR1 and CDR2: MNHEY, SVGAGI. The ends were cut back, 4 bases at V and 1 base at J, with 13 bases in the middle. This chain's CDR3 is CASSLNNGGNTEAFF. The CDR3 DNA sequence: TGTGCCAGCAGTTTGAATAATGGAGGGAACACTGAAGCTTTCTTT.

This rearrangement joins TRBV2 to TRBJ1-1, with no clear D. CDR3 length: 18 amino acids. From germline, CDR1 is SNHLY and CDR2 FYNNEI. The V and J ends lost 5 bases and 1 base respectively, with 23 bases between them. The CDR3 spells CASSPHPAGIPKNTEAFF. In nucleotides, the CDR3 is TGTGCCAGCAGTCCCCACCCGGCCGGGATCCCCAAGAACACTGAAGCTTTCTTT. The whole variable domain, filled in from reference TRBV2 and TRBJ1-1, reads EPEVTQTPSHQVTQMGQEVILRCVPISNHLYFYWYRQILGQKVEFLVSFYNNEISEKSEIFDDQFSVERPDGSNFTLKIRSTKLEDSAMYFCASSPHPAGIPKNTEAFFGQGTRLTVV.

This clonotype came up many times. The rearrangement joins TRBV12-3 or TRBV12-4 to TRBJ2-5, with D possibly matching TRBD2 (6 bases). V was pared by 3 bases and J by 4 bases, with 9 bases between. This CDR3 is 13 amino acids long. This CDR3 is CASSFLGGETQYF. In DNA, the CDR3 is TGTGCCAGCAGTTTCCTGGGGGGAGAGACCCAGTACTTC.

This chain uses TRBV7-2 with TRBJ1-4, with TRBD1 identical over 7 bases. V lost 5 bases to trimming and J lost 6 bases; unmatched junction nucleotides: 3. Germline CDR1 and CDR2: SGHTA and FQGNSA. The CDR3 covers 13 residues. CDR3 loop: CASSPQGYEKLFF. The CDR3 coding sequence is TGTGCCAGCAGCCCACAGGGGTATGAAAAACTGTTTTTT.

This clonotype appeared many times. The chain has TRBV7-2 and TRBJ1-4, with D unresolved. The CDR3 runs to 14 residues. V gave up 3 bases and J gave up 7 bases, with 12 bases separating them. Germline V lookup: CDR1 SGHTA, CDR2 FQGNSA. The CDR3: CASSFGSPGEKLFF. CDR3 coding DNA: TGTGCCAGCAGCTTCGGGTCGCCGGGTGAAAAACTGTTTTTT.

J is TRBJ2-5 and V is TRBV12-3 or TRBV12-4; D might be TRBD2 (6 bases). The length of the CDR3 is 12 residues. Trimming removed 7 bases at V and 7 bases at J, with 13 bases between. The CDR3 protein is CASTVGRGTQYF. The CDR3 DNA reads TGTGCCAGCACCGTAGGGCGGGGGACCCAGTACTTC.

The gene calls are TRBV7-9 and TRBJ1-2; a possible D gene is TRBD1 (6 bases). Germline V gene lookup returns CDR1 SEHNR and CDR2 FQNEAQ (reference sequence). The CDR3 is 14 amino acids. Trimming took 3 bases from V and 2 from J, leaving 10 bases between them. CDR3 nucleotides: TGTGCCAGCAGCTTCGGACAGTTCAACTATGGCTACACCTTC. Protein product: CASSFGQFNYGYTF.

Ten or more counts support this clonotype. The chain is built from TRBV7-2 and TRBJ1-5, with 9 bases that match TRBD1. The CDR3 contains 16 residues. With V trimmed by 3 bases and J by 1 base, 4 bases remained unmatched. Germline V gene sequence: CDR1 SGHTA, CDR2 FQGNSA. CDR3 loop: CASSFRGTGSNQPQHF. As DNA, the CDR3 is TGTGCCAGCAGCTTCCGGGGGACAGGGAGCAATCAGCCCCAGCATTTT.

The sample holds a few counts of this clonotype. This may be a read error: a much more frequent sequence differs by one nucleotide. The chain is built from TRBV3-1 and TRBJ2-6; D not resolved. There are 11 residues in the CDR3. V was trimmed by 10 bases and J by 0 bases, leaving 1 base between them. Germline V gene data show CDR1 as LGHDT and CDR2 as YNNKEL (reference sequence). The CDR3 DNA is TGTGCCACCTCTGGGGCCAACGTCCTGACTTTC. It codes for CATSGANVLTF.

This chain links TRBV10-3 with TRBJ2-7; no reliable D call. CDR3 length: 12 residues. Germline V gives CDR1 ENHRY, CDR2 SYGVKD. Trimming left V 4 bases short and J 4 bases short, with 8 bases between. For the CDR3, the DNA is TGTGCCATCAGTGCAGGTATTTACGAGCAGTACTTC. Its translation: CAISAGIYEQYF.

CDR3 DNA: TGCGCCAGCAGCCTAAACCGGTACCAAGAGACCCAGTACTTC. Translation gives CASSLNRYQETQYF. This rearrangement joins TRBV4-1 to TRBJ2-5; D is ambiguous. The length of the CDR3 is 14 residues. The V and J ends lost 4 bases and 0 bases respectively, with 9 bases between them. Germline V gene data show CDR1 as MGHRA and CDR2 as YSYEKL.

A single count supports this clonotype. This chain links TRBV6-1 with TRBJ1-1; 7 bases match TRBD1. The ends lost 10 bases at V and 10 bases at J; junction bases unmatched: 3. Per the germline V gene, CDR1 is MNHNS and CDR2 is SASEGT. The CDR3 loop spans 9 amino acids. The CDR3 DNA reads TGTGCCACCTACAGGGGAGCTTTCTTT. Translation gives CATYRGAFF.

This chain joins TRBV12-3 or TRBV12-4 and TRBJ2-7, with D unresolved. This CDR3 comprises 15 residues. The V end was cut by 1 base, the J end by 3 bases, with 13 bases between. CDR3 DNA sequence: TGTGCCAGCAGTTTAGGGGGTAGGGTTGACTACGAGCAGTACTTC. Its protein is CASSLGGRVDYEQYF.

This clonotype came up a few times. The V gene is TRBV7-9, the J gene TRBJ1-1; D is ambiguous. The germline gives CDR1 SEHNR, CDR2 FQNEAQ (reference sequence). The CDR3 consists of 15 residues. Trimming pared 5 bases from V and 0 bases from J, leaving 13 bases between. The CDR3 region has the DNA TGTGCCAGCAGCCCACGATTGACACTGAACACTGAAGCTTTCTTT. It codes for CASSPRLTLNTEAFF.